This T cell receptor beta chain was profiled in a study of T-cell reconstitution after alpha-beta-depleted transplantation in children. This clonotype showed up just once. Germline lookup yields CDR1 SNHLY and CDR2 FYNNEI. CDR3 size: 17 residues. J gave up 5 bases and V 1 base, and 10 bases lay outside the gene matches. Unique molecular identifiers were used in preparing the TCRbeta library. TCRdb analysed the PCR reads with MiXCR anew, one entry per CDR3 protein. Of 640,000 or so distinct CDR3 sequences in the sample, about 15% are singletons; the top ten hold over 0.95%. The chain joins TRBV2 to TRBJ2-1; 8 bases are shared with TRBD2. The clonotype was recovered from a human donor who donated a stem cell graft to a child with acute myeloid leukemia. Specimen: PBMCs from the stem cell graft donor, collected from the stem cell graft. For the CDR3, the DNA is TGTGCCAGCAGTGAAGTTCAACCGGGACTAGATAACAATGAGCAGTTCTTC. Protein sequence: CASSEVQPGLDNNEQFF. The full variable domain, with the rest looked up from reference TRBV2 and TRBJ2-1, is EPEVTQTPSHQVTQMGQEVILRCVPISNHLYFYWYRQILGQKVEFLVSFYNNEISEKSEIFDDQFSVERPDGSNFTLKIRSTKLEDSAMYFCASSEVQPGLDNNEQFFGPGTRLTVL.